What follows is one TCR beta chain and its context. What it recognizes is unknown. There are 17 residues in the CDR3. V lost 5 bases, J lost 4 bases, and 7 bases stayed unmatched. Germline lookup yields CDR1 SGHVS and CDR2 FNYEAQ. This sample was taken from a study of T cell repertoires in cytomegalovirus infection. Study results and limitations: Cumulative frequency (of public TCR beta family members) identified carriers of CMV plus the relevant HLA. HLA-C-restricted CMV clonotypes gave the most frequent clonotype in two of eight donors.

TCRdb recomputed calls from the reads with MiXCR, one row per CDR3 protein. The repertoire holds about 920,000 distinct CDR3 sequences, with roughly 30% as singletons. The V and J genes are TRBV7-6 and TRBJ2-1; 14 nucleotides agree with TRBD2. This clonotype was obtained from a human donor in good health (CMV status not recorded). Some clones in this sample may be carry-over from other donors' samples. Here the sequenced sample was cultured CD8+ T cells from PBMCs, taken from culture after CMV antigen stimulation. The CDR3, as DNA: TGTGCCAGCAGCCAGACTAGCGGGGGGGCCTTTTACAATGAGCAGTTCTTC. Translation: CASSQTSGGAFYNEQFF.